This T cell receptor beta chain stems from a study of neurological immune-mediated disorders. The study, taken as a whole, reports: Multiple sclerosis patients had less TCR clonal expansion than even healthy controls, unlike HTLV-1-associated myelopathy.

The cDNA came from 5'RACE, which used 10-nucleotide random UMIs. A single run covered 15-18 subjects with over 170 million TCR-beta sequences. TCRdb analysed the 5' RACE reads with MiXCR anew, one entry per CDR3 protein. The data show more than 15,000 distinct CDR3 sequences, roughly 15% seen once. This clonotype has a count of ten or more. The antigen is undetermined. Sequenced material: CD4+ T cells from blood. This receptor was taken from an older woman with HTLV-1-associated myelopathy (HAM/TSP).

The chain's CDR3 is CASSFNTEAFF. The CDR3 nucleotides read TGTGCCAGCAGTTTCAACACTGAAGCTTTCTTT. This chain joins TRBV12-3 or TRBV12-4 and TRBJ1-1; D uncertain. The V end lost 3 bases, the J end lost 2 bases, and 1 base lay between the germline ends. There are 11 residues in the CDR3.